These T cell receptor beta chains were read from a single sample in a study of cytomegalovirus exposure and HLA in healthy donors. Method: immunoSEQ multiplex PCR; TCRdb's copy keeps in-frame clones and lacks some. The table lists roughly 180,000 clones, approximately 86% of them singletons. Source material: PBMCs. The receptors originated from a male donor in good health and CMV-seronegative. The CDR3 runs from the conserved cysteine through the conserved F or W. A D gene is named only where the DNA matches it firmly. The size field is filled for only some rows; it gives once, few, many or a size class.

size: .; V: TRBV5-1; J: TRBJ2-1; D: .; CDR3: CASSSTLNTRQFF; DNA: TGCGCCAGCAGCTCAACCCTGAACACCCGGCAGTTCTTC
size: .; V: TRBV7-3; J: TRBJ1-1; D: .; CDR3: CASSRSGDTEAFF; DNA: TGTGCCAGCAGCCGCTCAGGGGACACTGAAGCTTTCTTT
size: .; V: TRBV4-2; J: TRBJ2-7; D: TRBD1; CDR3: CASTKGIDRGSSYEQYF; DNA: TGTGCCAGCACCAAAGGGATAGACAGGGGGTCTTCCTACGAGCAGTACTTC
size: .; V: TRBV7-8; J: TRBJ1-2; D: .; CDR3: CASSLSMAGDNYGYTF; DNA: TGTGCCAGCAGCTTAAGTATGGCAGGGGATAACTATGGCTACACCTTC
size: .; V: TRBV5-4; J: TRBJ2-7; D: TRBD2; CDR3: CASSLAGGGLAVVQYF; DNA: TGTGCCAGCAGCTTGGCCGGGGGGGGACTAGCAGTCGTGCAGTACTTC
size: .; V: TRBV5-4; J: TRBJ2-1; D: TRBD2; CDR3: CASSSGREDYNEQFF; DNA: TGTGCCAGCAGCTCGGGGCGGGAGGACTACAATGAGCAGTTCTTC
size: once; V: TRBV30; J: TRBJ1-4; D: TRBD1; CDR3: CAWRPNPGQTNEKLFF; DNA: TGTGCCTGGAGGCCGAATCCGGGACAGACTAATGAAAAACTGTTTTTT
size: .; V: TRBV29-1; J: TRBJ2-3; D: TRBD1; CDR3: CSSHGTGRTDTQYF; DNA: TGCAGCTCCCACGGGACAGGGAGGACAGATACGCAGTATTTT
size: .; V: TRBV16; J: TRBJ1-2; D: TRBD1; CDR3: CASSHPGQDAGYTF; DNA: TGTGCCAGCAGCCACCCCGGACAGGACGCTGGCTACACCTTC
size: .; V: TRBV30; J: TRBJ2-1; D: TRBD1; CDR3: CAWTGDREQFF; DNA: TGTGCCTGGACAGGGGACAGAGAGCAGTTCTTC
size: .; V: TRBV4-1; J: TRBJ2-1; D: .; CDR3: CASSQQVTSYNEQFF; DNA: TGCGCCAGCAGCCAACAGGTTACCTCCTACAATGAGCAGTTCTTC
size: .; V: TRBV10-3; J: TRBJ2-3; D: .; CDR3: CAISESSGSTDTQYF; DNA: TGTGCCATCAGTGAGTCGTCGGGAAGCACAGATACGCAGTATTTT
size: .; V: TRBV6-5; J: TRBJ1-4; D: TRBD1; CDR3: CASSEGTGVEKLFF; DNA: TGTGCCAGCAGTGAAGGGACAGGGGTTGAAAAACTGTTTTTT
size: .; V: TRBV7-9; J: TRBJ1-6; D: TRBD1; CDR3: CASSPGQGERSPLHF; DNA: TGTGCCAGCAGCCCGGGACAGGGGGAAAGGTCACCCCTCCACTTT
size: .; V: TRBV11-1; J: TRBJ2-7; D: .; CDR3: CASSSDRISYEQYF; DNA: TGTGCCAGCAGCAGCGACAGGATTTCCTACGAGCAGTACTTC
size: few; V: TRBV29-1; J: TRBJ2-2; D: .; CDR3: CSVEQGRGTGELFF; DNA: TGCAGCGTTGAACAGGGTCGAGGCACCGGGGAGCTGTTTTTT
size: .; V: TRBV27; J: TRBJ1-6; D: TRBD1; CDR3: CASRNTGTGSYNSPLHF; DNA: TGTGCCAGCAGAAACACCGGGACAGGCTCCTATAATTCACCCCTCCACTTT
size: .; V: TRBV6-6; J: TRBJ2-5; D: .; CDR3: CASSYSGGLETQYF; DNA: TGTGCCAGCAGTTACTCCGGGGGGCTGGAGACCCAGTACTTC
size: .; V: TRBV21-1; J: TRBJ1-3; D: .; CDR3: CASSDRKKRGIGNTIYF; DNA: TGTGCCAGCAGCGACCGCAAGAAAAGGGGCATCGGAAACACCATATATTTT
size: once; V: TRBV30; J: TRBJ1-4; D: .; CDR3: CAWSVSNNEKLFF; DNA: TGTGCCTGGAGTGTATCAAATAATGAAAAACTGTTTTTT
size: .; V: TRBV9; J: TRBJ1-1; D: .; CDR3: CASSVQPDSVNTEAFF; DNA: TGTGCCAGCAGTGTCCAACCGGACAGTGTGAACACTGAAGCTTTCTTT
size: .; V: TRBV27; J: TRBJ1-1; D: TRBD1; CDR3: CASSPIAGQGGTEAFF; DNA: TGTGCCAGCAGTCCGATCGCGGGACAGGGGGGTACTGAAGCTTTCTTT
size: .; V: TRBV15; J: TRBJ2-3; D: .; CDR3: CATRGPASTDTQYF; DNA: TGTGCCACCAGGGGCCCTGCTAGCACAGATACGCAGTATTTT
size: .; V: TRBV7-6; J: TRBJ1-1; D: .; CDR3: CASAVGNTEAFF; DNA: TGTGCCAGCGCGGTGGGGAACACTGAAGCTTTCTTT
size: few; V: TRBV11-2; J: TRBJ1-3; D: TRBD1; CDR3: CASSLAPGTGFGNTIYF; DNA: TGTGCCAGCAGCTTAGCCCCCGGGACAGGGTTTGGAAACACCATATATTTT
size: .; V: TRBV7-3; J: TRBJ1-1; D: .; CDR3: CASSNTGPTKAFF; DNA: TGTGCCAGCAGCAATACAGGACCTACCAAAGCTTTCTTT
size: .; V: TRBV5-6; J: TRBJ1-1; D: .; CDR3: CASSLGANTEAFF; DNA: TGTGCCAGCAGCTTGGGCGCGAACACTGAAGCTTTCTTT
size: .; V: TRBV5-1; J: TRBJ2-7; D: .; CDR3: CASSQGGGSSYEQYF; DNA: TGCGCCAGCAGCCAGGGGGGCGGAAGCTCCTACGAGCAGTACTTC
size: .; V: TRBV6-5; J: TRBJ2-3; D: .; CDR3: CASRLPGADTQYF; DNA: TGTGCCAGCAGGCTCCCCGGGGCAGATACGCAGTATTTT
size: .; V: TRBV28; J: TRBJ1-1; D: TRBD1; CDR3: CASSSDGTGGRVEAFF; DNA: TGTGCCAGCAGTTCAGACGGGACAGGGGGCAGGGTTGAAGCTTTCTTT
size: .; V: TRBV28; J: TRBJ1-1; D: .; CDR3: CAIRAGVGNTEAFF; DNA: TGTGCCATTCGGGCCGGGGTAGGGAACACTGAAGCTTTCTTT
size: .; V: TRBV7-9; J: TRBJ1-1; D: TRBD1; CDR3: CASSLREQGAGNTEAFF; DNA: TGTGCCAGCAGCCTTAGAGAACAGGGGGCGGGGAACACTGAAGCTTTCTTT
size: .; V: TRBV9; J: TRBJ1-5; D: TRBD1; CDR3: CASSVGFDRESNQPQHF; DNA: TGTGCCAGCAGCGTAGGTTTTGACAGGGAGAGCAATCAGCCCCAGCATTTT
size: once; V: TRBV15; J: TRBJ2-3; D: .; CDR3: CATSRGGVGTDTQYF; DNA: TGTGCCACCTCGAGGGGGGGTGTAGGCACAGATACGCAGTATTTT
size: .; V: TRBV28; J: TRBJ1-4; D: .; CDR3: CASSPGSTNEKLFF; DNA: TGTGCCAGCAGCCCAGGTTCAACTAATGAAAAACTGTTTTTT
size: .; V: TRBV2; J: TRBJ2-5; D: .; CDR3: CAGTTGFRGNEQYF; DNA: TGTGCCGGGACCACAGGGTTCAGAGGTAATGAGCAGTACTTC
size: .; V: TRBV29-1; J: TRBJ1-2; D: .; CDR3: CSTLSGGRAGYTF; DNA: TGCAGCACACTATCGGGGGGGCGCGCCGGCTACACCTTC
size: .; V: TRBV4-3; J: TRBJ2-2; D: TRBD2; CDR3: CASSPGLAGVPGELFF; DNA: TGCGCCAGCAGCCCCGGACTAGCGGGGGTCCCCGGGGAGCTGTTTTTT
size: .; V: TRBV29-1; J: TRBJ1-2; D: .; CDR3: CSVSAQLNYGYTF; DNA: TGCAGCGTCTCGGCACAGTTGAACTATGGCTACACCTTC
size: .; V: TRBV5-1; J: TRBJ1-6; D: .; CDR3: CASSTNNSPLHF; DNA: TGCGCCAGCAGCACAAATAATTCACCCCTCCACTTT
size: .; V: TRBV6-1; J: TRBJ1-5; D: .; CDR3: CASSESSFNQPQHF; DNA: TGTGCCAGCAGTGAGTCCAGTTTCAATCAGCCCCAGCATTTT
size: .; V: TRBV11-3; J: TRBJ2-1; D: .; CDR3: CASSPADMNEQFF; DNA: TGTGCCAGCAGCCCCGCAGACATGAATGAGCAGTTCTTC
size: .; V: TRBV13; J: TRBJ2-7; D: .; CDR3: CASSLETEKSYEQYF; DNA: TGTGCCAGCAGCTTAGAGACTGAAAAATCCTACGAGCAGTACTTC
size: .; V: TRBV4-3; J: TRBJ2-1; D: TRBD2; CDR3: CASSRRGLAGTAEQFF; DNA: TGCGCCAGCAGCCGAAGGGGACTAGCGGGCACCGCTGAGCAGTTCTTC
size: .; V: TRBV29-1; J: TRBJ2-2; D: .; CDR3: CSVDGPATGELFF; DNA: TGCAGCGTTGATGGGCCAGCTACCGGGGAGCTGTTTTTT
size: .; V: TRBV9; J: TRBJ2-3; D: TRBD1; CDR3: CASSVMGRGQVTHTQYF; DNA: TGTGCCAGCAGCGTAATGGGCAGGGGACAGGTAACCCATACGCAGTATTTT
size: .; V: TRBV19; J: TRBJ2-1; D: .; CDR3: CASSFSGQPRNNEQFF; DNA: TGTGCCAGTTCTTTTTCCGGACAGCCTAGAAACAATGAGCAGTTCTTC
size: few; V: TRBV6-5; J: TRBJ2-1; D: TRBD2; CDR3: CASSRAGGFDEQFF; DNA: TGTGCCAGCAGCCGAGCGGGAGGGTTTGATGAGCAGTTCTTC
size: .; V: TRBV6-1; J: TRBJ2-2; D: .; CDR3: CASSGQDTGELFF; DNA: TGTGCCAGCAGTGGACAGGACACCGGGGAGCTGTTTTTT
size: .; V: TRBV10-3; J: TRBJ2-6; D: TRBD1; CDR3: CAISLTGGDGANVLTF; DNA: TGTGCCATCAGCCTTACAGGGGGCGATGGGGCCAACGTCCTGACTTTC
size: once; V: TRBV5-4; J: TRBJ1-2; D: .; CDR3: CASSDTYGYTF; DNA: TGTGCCAGCAGCGACACCTATGGCTACACCTTC
size: .; V: TRBV11-1; J: TRBJ1-1; D: .; CDR3: CASSAAGAGEAFF; DNA: TGTGCCAGCAGCGCTGCAGGGGCGGGTGAAGCTTTCTTT
size: few; V: TRBV2; J: TRBJ1-6; D: TRBD1; CDR3: CAGRDRENSPLHF; DNA: TGTGCCGGTCGGGACAGGGAAAATTCACCCCTCCACTTT